The source of this T cell receptor (beta chain) is a study of OX40 agonist ivuxolimab in advanced cancers. Study-wide background: Partial responses were observed in three patients, of whom one had hepatocellular carcinoma and two had cutaneous melanoma.

V lost 7 bases and J lost 8; bases outside the gene matches: 8. Per germline, CDR1 MNHNS and CDR2 SASEGT. The CDR3 totals 14 residues. The assay was immunoSEQ multiplex PCR, and TCRdb's table has in-frame clones only and misses some. The sample has 47,000 or so clones, about 90% seen once; the top ten hold under 55%. Enrollment shut out patients with autoimmune disease history or systemic immunosuppression. The source was CD4+ or CD8+ T cells sorted from blood, collected in a trial of the OX40 agonist ivuxolimab. This clonotype was obtained from an adult with an advanced solid tumor such as melanoma, head and neck, liver or kidney cancer. This chain connects TRBV6-1 to TRBJ1-4, with 9 bases identical to TRBD1. Written as DNA, the CDR3 is TGTGCCAGCAAGCCACAGGGGGCGGGAGAAAAACTGTTTTTT. Its protein product is CASKPQGAGEKLFF.